One and the same sample provided the 23 T cell receptor beta chains below, sequenced in a study of monozygotic twins with inflammatory bowel disease. TCRdb derives one entry per CDR3 protein from the 5' RACE reads, leaving out DNA. This sample's table has approximately 100,000 distinct CDR3 sequences. The sequenced sample consisted of blood. The receptors derive from a human donor with ulcerative colitis or Crohn's disease, or a healthy co-twin of an affected twin (not recorded which).

The V gene is TRBV5-1, the J gene TRBJ2-1; there is no DNA to check the TCRdb D call of TRBD1. Germline V gene sequence: CDR1 SGHRS, CDR2 YFSETQ. This CDR3 is built from 14 residues. The CDR3 reads CASSQGQGQGEQFF.

The chain carries TRBV6-1 and TRBJ2-1; checking the TCRdb D call of TRBD2 is not possible without DNA. Germline assignment: CDR1 MNHNS and CDR2 SASEGT. The CDR3 length is 15 residues. CDR3 amino acids: CASSRFSGRDNEQFF.

The V gene is TRBV10-3, the J gene TRBJ2-7; with no DNA, the TCRdb D assignment of TRBD1 cannot be verified. Germline loops: CDR1 ENHRY, CDR2 SYGVKD. The CDR3 totals 13 residues. Here the CDR3 reads CAIKRDSSYEQYF.

The chain links TRBV5-1 to TRBJ2-5; the TCRdb D gene call, TRBD1, has no DNA to confirm it. The germline V gene encodes CDR1 SGHRS and CDR2 YFSETQ. This CDR3 comprises 15 residues. CDR3: CASSERQGAWETQYF.

The chain carries TRBV10-3 and TRBJ2-7; TCRdb selects TRBD1, and the lack of DNA leaves this call unchecked. The CDR3 is made up of 14 amino acids. The germline V gene encodes CDR1 ENHRY and CDR2 SYGVKD. This CDR3 is CAISSQGHSYEQYF.

The CDR3 loop is CASNKGEVNQPQHF. The chain combines TRBV19 with TRBJ1-5. This CDR3 has 14 amino acids. Germline V gene sequence: CDR1 LNHDA, CDR2 SQIVND (reference sequence). Full variable domain (remainder filled in from reference TRBV19 and TRBJ1-5): DGGITQSPKYLFRKEGQNVTLSCEQNLNHDAMYWYRQDPGQGLRLIYYSQIVNDFQKGDIAEGYSVSREKKESFPLTVTSAQKNPTAFYLCASNKGEVNQPQHFGDGTRLSIL.

V and J are TRBV7-2 and TRBJ2-7; the D gene TCRdb calls, TRBD1, cannot be checked with no DNA. The CDR3 is 14 residues long. The germline V gene encodes CDR1 SGHTA and CDR2 FQGNSA. The CDR3 loop reads CASSLERQGYEQYF. Full variable domain (missing parts from reference TRBV7-2 and TRBJ2-7): GAGVSQSPSNKVTEKGKDVELRCDPISGHTALYWYRQSLGQGLEFLIYFQGNSAPDKSGLPSDRFSAERTGGSVSTLTIQRTQQEDSAVYLCASSLERQGYEQYFGPGTRLTVT.

V is TRBV7-2 and J is TRBJ2-7; TCRdb names TRBD2, which stays unverified in the absence of DNA. Germline CDR1 reads SGHTA; CDR2 reads FQGNSA. This CDR3 is 16 amino acids long. This CDR3 reads CASSSTSGGARSEQYF.

V is TRBV4-1 and J is TRBJ2-5; absent DNA, TCRdb's TRBD1 call cannot be checked. The CDR3 extends over 13 amino acids. The germline V gene encodes CDR1 MGHRA and CDR2 YSYEKL. Here the CDR3 reads CASSGRVEETQYF.

The chain links TRBV5-1 to TRBJ2-3. Germline V gives CDR1 SGHRS, CDR2 YFSETQ. CDR3 size: 15 residues. CDR3 in amino acids: CASSLGPKMGDTQYF.

This chain links TRBV6-1 with TRBJ1-4. The germline V gene encodes CDR1 MNHNS and CDR2 SASEGT. CDR3 length: 13 residues. CDR3 loop: CASRPDGNEKQFF.

The rearrangement joins TRBV6-5 to TRBJ1-4; TCRdb designates TRBD1, a call that cannot be tested without DNA. The germline V gene has CDR1 MNHEY and CDR2 SVGAGI. The CDR3 length is 15 residues. The CDR3 here is CASSYGTGRGEKLFF.

This chain uses TRBV7-8 with TRBJ2-1; TCRdb outputs TRBD1, but without DNA this stays unchecked. The germline CDR1 and CDR2 sequences are SGHVS and FQNEAQ. This CDR3 has 16 residues. The CDR3 loop is CASSSFNRGLGNEQFF.

The chain couples TRBV7-9 to TRBJ2-2; TCRdb indicates TRBD1, and absent DNA this call remains unverified. This CDR3 has 16 residues. CDR1 SEHNR and CDR2 FQNEAQ come from the germline V gene (reference sequence). Here the CDR3 reads CASNLLSWGDTGELFF.

The chain has TRBV7-3 and TRBJ2-6; the D call from TCRdb, TRBD1, cannot be confirmed without DNA. Per the germline V gene, CDR1 is SGHTA and CDR2 is FQGTGA. This CDR3 region has 17 residues. The CDR3: CASSLLPRGAGANVLTF. Supplemented by reference TRBV7-3 and TRBJ2-6, the full variable domain reads GAGVSQTPSNKVTEKGKYVELRCDPISGHTALYWYRQSLGQGPEFLIYFQGTGAADDSGLPNDRFFAVRPEGSVSTLKIQRTERGDSAVYLCASSLLPRGAGANVLTFGAGSRLTVL.

CDR3 protein: CSVLGHNQETQYF. V gene TRBV20-1 combines with J gene TRBJ2-5; with no DNA, the TCRdb D assignment of TRBD1 cannot be verified. Germline CDR1 DFQATT, CDR2 SNEGSKA (reference sequence). There are 13 residues in the CDR3.

The V call is TRBV12-3 or TRBV12-4, the J call TRBJ1-3; absent DNA, TCRdb's TRBD1 call cannot be checked. The CDR3 has 13 amino acids. CDR3 region: CASQGQGGNTIYF.

This chain's CDR3 is CSADQGAGTQYF. This rearrangement joins TRBV20-1 to TRBJ2-3; the D call from TCRdb, TRBD1, cannot be confirmed without DNA. CDR1 is DFQATT, CDR2 SNEGSKA, per germline (reference sequence). The CDR3 runs 12 residues.

The genes are TRBV7-2 and TRBJ2-1. CDR1 and CDR2 (germline): SGHTA, FQGNSA. This CDR3 region has 14 residues. CDR3 region: CASSLVGSNNEQFF. The full variable domain, in which reference TRBV7-2 and TRBJ2-1 provide the parts outside the CDR3, is GAGVSQSPSNKVTEKGKDVELRCDPISGHTALYWYRQSLGQGLEFLIYFQGNSAPDKSGLPSDRFSAERTGGSVSTLTIQRTQQEDSAVYLCASSLVGSNNEQFFGPGTRLTVL.

The J gene is TRBJ1-5, the V gene TRBV12-3 or TRBV12-4. The CDR3 totals 16 residues. CDR3 amino acids: CASSWEVPYSNQPQHF.

The CDR3 loop is CAWSVLPAGGNTGELFF. This rearrangement joins TRBV30 to TRBJ2-2; with no DNA, the TCRdb D assignment of TRBD2 cannot be verified. Germline values: CDR1 GTSNPN, CDR2 SVGIG (reference sequence). This CDR3 has 17 residues.

The V and J genes are TRBV5-6 and TRBJ2-7; TCRdb indicates TRBD1, and absent DNA this call remains unverified. The CDR3 is 15 residues long. Germline lookup yields CDR1 SGHDT and CDR2 YYEEEE. CDR3 sequence: CASSGGTGGFYEQYF.

The chain carries TRBV29-1 and TRBJ2-7; there is no DNA to check the TCRdb D call of TRBD1. Per the germline V gene, CDR1 is SQVTM and CDR2 is ANQGSEA. The length of the CDR3 is 15 residues. CDR3: CSVEELQDRGGEQYF.